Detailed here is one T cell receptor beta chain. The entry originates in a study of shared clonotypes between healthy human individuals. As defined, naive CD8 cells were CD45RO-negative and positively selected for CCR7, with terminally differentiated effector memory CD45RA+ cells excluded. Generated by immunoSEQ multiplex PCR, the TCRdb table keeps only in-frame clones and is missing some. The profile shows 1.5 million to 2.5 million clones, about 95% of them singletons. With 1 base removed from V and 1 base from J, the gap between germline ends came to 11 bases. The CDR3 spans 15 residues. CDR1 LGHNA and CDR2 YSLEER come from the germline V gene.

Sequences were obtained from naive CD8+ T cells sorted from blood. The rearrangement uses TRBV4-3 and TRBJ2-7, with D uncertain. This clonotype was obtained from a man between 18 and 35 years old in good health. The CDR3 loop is CASSQVLDGSYEQYF. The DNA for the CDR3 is TGCGCCAGCAGCCAAGTCCTTGACGGGTCCTACGAGCAGTACTTC.